This T cell receptor (beta chain) was observed in a study of T cell responses to AZD1222 COVID-19 vaccine. V lost 3 bases, J lost 8 bases, and 11 bases lay in between. CDR3 length: 12 amino acids. CDR1 SGDLS and CDR2 YYNGEE come from the germline V gene. This table comes from immunoSEQ multiplex PCR, and its TCRdb copy is limited to in-frame clones, with some not included. Of some 110,000 clones listed, almost 95% are singletons. This receptor was taken from an adult in good health. The J gene is TRBJ1-2, the V gene TRBV9; no clear D gene. Sequencing was performed on peripheral blood, taken on day 0 of AZD1222 vaccination. For the CDR3, the DNA is TGTGCCAGCAGCGGAGAGGCGGAGGGCTACACCTTC. Translated: CASSGEAEGYTF.